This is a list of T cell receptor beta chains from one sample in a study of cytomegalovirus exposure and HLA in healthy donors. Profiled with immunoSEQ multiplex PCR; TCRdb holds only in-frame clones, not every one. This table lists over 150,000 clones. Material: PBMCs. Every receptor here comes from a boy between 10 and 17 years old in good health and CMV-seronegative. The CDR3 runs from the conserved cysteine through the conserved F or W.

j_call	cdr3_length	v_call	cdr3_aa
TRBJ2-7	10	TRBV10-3	CVSCQYEQYF
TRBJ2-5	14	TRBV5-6	CASSLIDRQETQYF
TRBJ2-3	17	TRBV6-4	CASSVEYRDRNTDTQYF
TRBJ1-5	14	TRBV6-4	CASRLYWADQPQHF
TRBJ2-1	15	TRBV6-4	CASRKDRVGDNEQFF
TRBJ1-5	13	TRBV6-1	CASRGQSNQPQHF
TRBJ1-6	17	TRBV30	CAWARDRGPPMNSPLHF
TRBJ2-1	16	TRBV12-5	CASGLANLDAYNEQFF
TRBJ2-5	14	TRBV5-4	CASSLRRGQETQYF
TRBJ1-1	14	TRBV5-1	CASSPTDMNTEAFF
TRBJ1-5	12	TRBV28	CASSLPGQPQHF
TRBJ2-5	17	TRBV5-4	CASSLGLAGGLKETQYF
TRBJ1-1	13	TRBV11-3	CASSLESSAEAFF
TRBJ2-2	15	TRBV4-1	CASSQAAGNTGELFF
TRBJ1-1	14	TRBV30	CAWSVLLEGTEAFF
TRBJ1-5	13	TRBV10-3	CAISEAGNQPQHF
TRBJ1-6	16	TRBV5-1	CASSSLPQGRNSPLHF
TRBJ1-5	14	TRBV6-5	CASSSAGGNQPQHF
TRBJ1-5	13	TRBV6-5	CASSSGGNQPQHF
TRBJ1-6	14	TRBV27	CASSLQGGGSPLHF
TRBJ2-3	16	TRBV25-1	CASRGLAGGPADTQYF
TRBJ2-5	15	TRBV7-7	CASSTSGGVGETQYF
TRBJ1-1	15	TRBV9	CASSAGQTGPTEAFF
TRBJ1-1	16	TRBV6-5	CASSYSGQGRNTEAFF
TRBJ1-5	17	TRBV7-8	CASSFRTGGYSNQPQHF
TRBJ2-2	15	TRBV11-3	CASSFTGQGGGELFF
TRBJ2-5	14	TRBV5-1	CASRNGGLQETQYF
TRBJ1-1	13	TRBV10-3	CAISKDRGTEAFF
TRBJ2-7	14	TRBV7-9	CASSGGVFPSGQYF
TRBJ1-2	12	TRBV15	CATSSSNYGYTF
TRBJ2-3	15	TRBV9	CASSVEGLAPDTQYF
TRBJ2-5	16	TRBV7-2	CASSLGLTGYQETQYF
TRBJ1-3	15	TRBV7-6	CASSPEDFSGNTIYF
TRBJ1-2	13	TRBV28	CASSGRRVGGYTF
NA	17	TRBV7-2	CASSQRGFGGISYEQYF
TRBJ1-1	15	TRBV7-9	CASSYDLPDRTEAFF
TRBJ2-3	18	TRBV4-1	CASSQDTGLAGPTDTQYF
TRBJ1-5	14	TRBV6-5	CASSWTGADQPQHF
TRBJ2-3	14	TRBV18	CASSPGQGGDTQYF
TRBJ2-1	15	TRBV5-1	CASSSTSGGLSEQFF
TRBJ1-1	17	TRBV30	CAWSDRASRLRGAEAFF
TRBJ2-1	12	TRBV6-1	CASTVQAPERFF
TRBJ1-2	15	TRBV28	CASSFYGQGTYGYTF
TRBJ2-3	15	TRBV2	CASSERQGVVDTQYF
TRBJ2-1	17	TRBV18	CASSPGVGLANYNEQFF
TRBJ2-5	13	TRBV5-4	CASSFRGEEAQYF
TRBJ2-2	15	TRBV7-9	CASSLGQWDTGELFF
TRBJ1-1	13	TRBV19	CASSIGQGVEAFF
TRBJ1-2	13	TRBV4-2	CASSRIGGYGYTF
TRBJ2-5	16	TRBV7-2	CASSHHRGGAGETQYF
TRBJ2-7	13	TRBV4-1	CASRRGNSDEQYF
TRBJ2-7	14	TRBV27	CASSRQRQAYEQYF
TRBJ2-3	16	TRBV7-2	CASSLFVGGGAVTQYF
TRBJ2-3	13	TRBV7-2	CASSFSQDGTQYF
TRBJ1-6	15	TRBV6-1	CASRRLQGNPEILHF
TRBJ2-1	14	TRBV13	CASSGGFSYNEQFF
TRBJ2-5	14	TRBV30	CAWSWAGGSETQYF
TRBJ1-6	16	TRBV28	CASSFRDGTTNSPLHF
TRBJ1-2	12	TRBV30	CAWGTGGYGYTF